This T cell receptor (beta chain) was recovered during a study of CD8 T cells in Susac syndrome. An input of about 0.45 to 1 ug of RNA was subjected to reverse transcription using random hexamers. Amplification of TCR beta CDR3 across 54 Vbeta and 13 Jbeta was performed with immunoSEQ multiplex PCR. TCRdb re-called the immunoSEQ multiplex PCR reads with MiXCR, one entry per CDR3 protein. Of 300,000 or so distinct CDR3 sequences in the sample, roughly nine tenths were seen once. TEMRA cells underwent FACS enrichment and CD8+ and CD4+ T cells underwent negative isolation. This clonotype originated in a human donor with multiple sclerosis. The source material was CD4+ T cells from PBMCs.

CDR3 DNA: TGTGCCAGCAGCTTAGGTCTAGCGGGAGTGCGGGGAGGGGAGACCCAGTACTTC. The encoded protein is CASSLGLAGVRGGETQYF. The chain links TRBV7-2 to TRBJ2-5, with 10 nucleotides matching TRBD2. Per germline, CDR1 SGHTA and CDR2 FQGNSA. CDR3 length: 18 amino acids. J was trimmed by 5 bases and V by 1 base; bases with no gene match: 13.